The T cell receptor beta chain under discussion was sequenced for a study of blood T cell repertoires in COVID-19. Study details: Sources were T cells, B-cell-depleted T cells, or PBMCs; the material itself was cDNA or gDNA.

In the original analysis: Quantification of nucleated cells was approximated via reference gene primer amplification. The repertoire was sequenced with immunoSEQ multiplex PCR; TCRdb's copy has only in-frame clones and lacks some. From that table come the V and J calls and clone size; the DNA was used to work out D and trimming. In the table there are approximately 180,000 clones, about 87% of which are singletons. V was cut by 4 bases and J by 0 bases, with 9 bases left in between. The CDR3 has 13 residues. Germline CDR1 reads SQVTM; CDR2 reads ANQGSEA. This clone occurred a few times. The clonotype comes from a middle-aged man with active or convalescent COVID-19. The sequenced material came from peripheral blood. The J gene is TRBJ1-1, the V gene TRBV29-1; D perhaps matches TRBD1 (5 bases). For the CDR3, the DNA is TGCAGCGTTGGTGGGGACTTGAACACTGAAGCTTTCTTT. Translating it yields CSVGGDLNTEAFF.